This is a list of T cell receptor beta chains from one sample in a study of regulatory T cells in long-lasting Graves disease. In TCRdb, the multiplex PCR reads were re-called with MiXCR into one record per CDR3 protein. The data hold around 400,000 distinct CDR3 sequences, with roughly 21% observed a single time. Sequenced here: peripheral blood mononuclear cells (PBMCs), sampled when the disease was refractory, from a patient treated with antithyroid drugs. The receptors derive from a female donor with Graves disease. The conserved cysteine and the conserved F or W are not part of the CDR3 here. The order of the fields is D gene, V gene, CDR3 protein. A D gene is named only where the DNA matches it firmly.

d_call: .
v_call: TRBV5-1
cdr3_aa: ASSATSPSETQY

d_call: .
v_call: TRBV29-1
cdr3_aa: SVKTGPYGYT

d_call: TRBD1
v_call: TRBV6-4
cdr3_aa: ASSHRGGDAEAF

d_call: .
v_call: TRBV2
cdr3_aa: ASGGDYEQY

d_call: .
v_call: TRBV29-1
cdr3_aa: SVETRNTEAF

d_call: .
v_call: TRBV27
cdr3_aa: ASSPPPPTRGPEQY

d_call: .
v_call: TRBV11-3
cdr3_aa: ASSLGVGEYEQY

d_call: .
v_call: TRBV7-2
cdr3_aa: ASSSPTDQETQY

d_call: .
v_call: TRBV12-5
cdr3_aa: ASGLDLVKTQY

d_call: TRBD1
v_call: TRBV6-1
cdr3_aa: ASSDRQGYEQY

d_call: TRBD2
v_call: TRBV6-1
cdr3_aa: ASEGGRAYEQY

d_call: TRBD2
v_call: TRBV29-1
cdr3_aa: SVGGTTYYEQY

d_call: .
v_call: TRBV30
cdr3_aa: AWRFQSLPSPLH

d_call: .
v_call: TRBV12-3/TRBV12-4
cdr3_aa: ASSTAVGTEAF

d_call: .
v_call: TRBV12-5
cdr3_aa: ASGSQSSYNEQF

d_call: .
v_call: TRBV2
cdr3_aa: ASSQTMNTEAF

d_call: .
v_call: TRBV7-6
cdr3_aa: ASSLNPGDTQY

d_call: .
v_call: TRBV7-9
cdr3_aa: ASSLHTGGEKLF

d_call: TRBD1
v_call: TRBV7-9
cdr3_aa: ALTGGPQETQY

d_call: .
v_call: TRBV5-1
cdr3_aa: ASSFIWFVGEQY

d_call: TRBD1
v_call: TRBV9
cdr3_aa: ASSETGTGDYGYT

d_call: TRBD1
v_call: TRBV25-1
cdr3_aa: ASSDPRQGLETEAF

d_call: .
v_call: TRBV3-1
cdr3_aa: ASSQNQETQY

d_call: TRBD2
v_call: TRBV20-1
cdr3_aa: SARTSGSPEQY

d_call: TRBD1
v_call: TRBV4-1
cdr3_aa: ASSQKQGANEAF

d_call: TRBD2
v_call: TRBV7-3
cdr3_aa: ASSHLAGPDNEQF

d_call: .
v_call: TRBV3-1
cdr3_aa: ASSLGLLGQPQH

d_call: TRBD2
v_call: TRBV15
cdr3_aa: ATSRAVTSVFTGELF

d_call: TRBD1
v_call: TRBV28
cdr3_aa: ASSSRGGMNTEAF

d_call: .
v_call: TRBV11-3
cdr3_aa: ASSSRGSLGELF

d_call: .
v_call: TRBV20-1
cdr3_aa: SVALDLYGYT

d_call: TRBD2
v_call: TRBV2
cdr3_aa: ASNAGGLAGGTNEQY

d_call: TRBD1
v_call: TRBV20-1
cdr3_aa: SARDQGVGETQY

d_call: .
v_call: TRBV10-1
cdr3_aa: ASSPPPRTEAF

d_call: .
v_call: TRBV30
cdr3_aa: AWSGPDYSGSSYEQY

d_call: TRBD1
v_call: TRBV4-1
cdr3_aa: ASSQADHGQGNEKLF